The present T cell receptor (beta chain) was sequenced within a study of T cell responses to AZD1222 COVID-19 vaccine. The table came from immunoSEQ multiplex PCR; TCRdb's copy has only in-frame clones and leaves some out. Of over 100,000 clones in the sample, 85% to 90% were seen once. To note about this clone: Its antigen remains unidentified.

Study-level results: Variant regions that are unmutated are reportedly the target of nearly half of spike-specific TCRs. Spike-specific TCR repertoires showed rising breadth and depth after two AZD1222 doses. Mostly white British, mostly female donors; authors suggested clonal diversity may be underestimated. Repertoires were obtained only post-peak T cell response.

There are 14 residues in the CDR3. Germline lookup yields CDR1 SGHTA and CDR2 FQGNSA. Trimming at V came to 2 bases and at J to 4 bases, leaving 3 bases not matched to a gene. The chain has TRBV7-2 and TRBJ2-3, with TRBD1 identical over 7 bases. The sequence was collected from an adult in good health. This specimen was peripheral blood, taken on day 0 of AZD1222 vaccination. CDR3 sequence: CASSLSDRADTQYF. The DNA for the CDR3 is TGTGCCAGCAGCTTAAGCGACAGGGCAGATACGCAGTATTTT.